Listed below are T cell receptor beta chains from one sample, sequenced in a study of CD8 T cells in Susac syndrome. TCRdb re-called the immunoSEQ multiplex PCR reads with MiXCR, one entry per CDR3 protein. The sample shows around 140,000 distinct CDR3 sequences, approximately 95% of them seen only once. Source material: CD4+ T cells from PBMCs. The receptor source for this set is a human donor with Susac syndrome. CDR3s include the opening cysteine and the closing phenylalanine or tryptophan. Each record gives: clone size, V gene, J gene, D gene, CDR3 protein, CDR3 DNA. The D gene is left open where the match is weak. Some rows mark clone size as missing; the rest say once, few, many or name a class of expanded clone.

abundance: once
v_gene: TRBV4-1
j_gene: TRBJ2-7
d_gene: TRBD1
CDR3aa: CASSQAGQGSYEQYF
CDR3nt: TGCGCCAGCAGCCAAGCGGGACAGGGGTCCTACGAGCAGTACTTC

abundance: -
v_gene: TRBV28
j_gene: TRBJ1-1
d_gene: TRBD1
CDR3aa: CASSSWTGEAFF
CDR3nt: TGTGCCAGCAGTTCATGGACAGGGGAAGCTTTCTTT

abundance: -
v_gene: TRBV20-1
j_gene: TRBJ2-5
d_gene: TRBD2
CDR3aa: CSARVGGVQETQYF
CDR3nt: TGCAGTGCTAGGGTTGGGGGGGTTCAAGAGACCCAGTACTTC

abundance: -
v_gene: TRBV6-2/TRBV6-3
j_gene: TRBJ2-5
d_gene: -
CDR3aa: CASSYLSETQYF
CDR3nt: TGTGCCAGCAGTTACTTATCCGAGACCCAGTACTTC

abundance: -
v_gene: TRBV2
j_gene: TRBJ2-3
d_gene: TRBD2
CDR3aa: CASSVLRGGTDTQYF
CDR3nt: TGTGCCAGCTCAGTCCTACGGGGGGGCACAGATACGCAGTATTTT

abundance: -
v_gene: TRBV7-9
j_gene: TRBJ2-6
d_gene: TRBD2
CDR3aa: CAVPLAGLTGANVLTF
CDR3nt: TGTGCCGTTCCACTAGCGGGCCTCACTGGGGCCAACGTCCTGACTTTC

abundance: -
v_gene: TRBV7-9
j_gene: TRBJ2-3
d_gene: -
CDR3aa: CASSPRRRTPSYFTDTQYF
CDR3nt: TGTGCCAGCAGCCCAAGAAGGCGGACACCCTCGTATTTCACAGATACGCAGTATTTT

abundance: -
v_gene: TRBV20-1
j_gene: TRBJ1-6
d_gene: -
CDR3aa: CSPVSGDSPLHF
CDR3nt: TGCAGTCCCGTTTCGGGGGACTCACCCCTCCACTTT

abundance: -
v_gene: TRBV9
j_gene: TRBJ1-1
d_gene: -
CDR3aa: CASSVVGRRGEGTEAFF
CDR3nt: TGTGCCAGCAGCGTAGTTGGAAGGAGGGGAGAGGGCACTGAAGCTTTCTTT

abundance: -
v_gene: TRBV20-1
j_gene: TRBJ1-1
d_gene: -
CDR3aa: CSARSPGVTEAFF
CDR3nt: TGCAGTGCTAGGTCACCAGGGGTGACTGAAGCTTTCTTT

abundance: -
v_gene: TRBV6-6
j_gene: TRBJ1-1
d_gene: -
CDR3aa: CASTLDANTEAFF
CDR3nt: TGTGCCAGCACTTTGGACGCGAACACTGAAGCTTTCTTT